This entry lists 8 T cell receptor beta chains sequenced from one sample in a study of identical twins. TCRdb re-called the 5' RACE reads through MiXCR, storing one row per CDR3 protein. Here the sample spans roughly 1.6 million distinct CDR3 sequences, about 30% being singletons. Sequencing used cord blood. These receptors came from a newborn girl in good health.

V and J are TRBV20-1 and TRBJ2-2; TRBD2 matches at 8 bases. The CDR3 length is 13 residues. V lost 5 bases and J lost 4; bases outside the gene matches: 3. The V gene's germline CDR1 is DFQATT and CDR2 SNEGSKA (reference sequence). The CDR3 is CSAYSGSTGELFF. The CDR3 DNA sequence: TGCAGTGCTTACAGCGGGAGCACCGGGGAGCTGTTTTTT.

The rearrangement links TRBV27 to TRBJ2-4; 9 bases agree with TRBD2. Germline CDR1 reads MNHEY; CDR2 reads SMNVEV (reference sequence). V lost 1 base and J lost 13; bases outside the gene matches: 5. The CDR3 totals 13 residues. Here the CDR3 DNA reads TGTGCCAGCAGTTTATTTGCGGGAGGGGTGCAGTACTTC. Its translation: CASSLFAGGVQYF.

In its sample, this clonotype was seen a few times. V is TRBV21-1 and J is TRBJ2-1. TRBV21-1 is a known pseudogene. This CDR3 contains 17 residues. The CDR3 DNA reads TGTGCCAGCAGCAAAGAAGTAAACGGGAGCTCCTACAATGAGCAGTTCTTC. It specifies CASSKEVNGSSYNEQFF.

This clonotype was counted at least ten times. V gene TRBV4-2 combines with J gene TRBJ2-3, with TRBD2 as a possible D gene (7 bases). The CDR3 totals 15 residues. V gave up 1 base and J gave up 2 bases, with 10 bases separating them. Germline V gives CDR1 LGHNA, CDR2 YNFKEQ. CDR3 loop: CASSQVGGATDTQYF. CDR3 nucleotide sequence: TGTGCCAGCAGCCAAGTTGGGGGGGCCACAGATACGCAGTATTTT.

In this sample, this clonotype turned up many times. This chain joins TRBV7-9 and TRBJ2-5; D not resolved. Trimming removed 5 bases from V and 5 bases from J, with 9 bases in between. This CDR3 has 12 amino acids. Germline loops: CDR1 SEHNR, CDR2 FQNEAQ (reference sequence). The CDR3, as DNA: TGTGCCAGCAGCCCCCCGGCGGAGACCCAGTACTTC. As protein: CASSPPAETQYF.

The J gene is TRBJ1-5, the V gene TRBV15, with a possible D match to TRBD1 (5 bases). CDR3 length: 18 residues. The V gene lost 0 bases and the J gene lost 4 bases, with 19 bases spanning the gap. Germline V gene sequence: CDR1 LNHNV, CDR2 YYDKDF (reference sequence). The CDR3 DNA is TGTGCCACCAGCAGAGACCAGATACTGGGGCAGGATAATCAGCCCCAGCATTTT. Its protein product is CATSRDQILGQDNQPQHF.

The V call is TRBV3-1, the J call TRBJ2-7; D remains ambiguous. TRBJ2-5 explains the end of the DNA better; the J call may be wrong. The CDR3 sequence is 16 residues long. Germline V CDR1 and CDR2: LGHDT, YNNKEL (reference sequence). The CDR3 coding sequence is TGTGCCAGCAGCCCATCGGGCAATACTCGGCGGCAGACCCAGTACTTC. Translating gives CASSPSGNTRRQTQYF.

This sequence joins TRBV3-1 and TRBJ2-6; D uncertain. The germline V gene encodes CDR1 LGHDT and CDR2 YNNKEL (reference sequence). CDR3 length equals 14 residues. The V end lost 4 bases, the J end lost 4 bases, and 8 bases lay between the germline ends. The CDR3 region has the DNA TGTGCCAGCAGCCGCCCATCAGGGGCCAACGTCCTGACTTTC. Amino acid sequence: CASSRPSGANVLTF.